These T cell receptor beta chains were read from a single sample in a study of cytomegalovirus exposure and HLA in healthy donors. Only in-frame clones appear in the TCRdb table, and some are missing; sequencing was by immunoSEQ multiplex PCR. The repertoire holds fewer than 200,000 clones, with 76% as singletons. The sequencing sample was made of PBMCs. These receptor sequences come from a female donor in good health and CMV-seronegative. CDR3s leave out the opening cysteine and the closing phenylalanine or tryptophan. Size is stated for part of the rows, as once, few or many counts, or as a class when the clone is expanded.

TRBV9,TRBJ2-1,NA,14,ASSESGGSFYNEQF
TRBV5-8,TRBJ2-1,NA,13,ASSPGTGFDNEQF
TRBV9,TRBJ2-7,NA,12,ASSPERSSYEQY
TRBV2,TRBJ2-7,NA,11,ASSETGTYEQY
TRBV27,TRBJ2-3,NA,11,ASSPYSTDTQY
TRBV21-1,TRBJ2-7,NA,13,ASSTAGVFSYEQY
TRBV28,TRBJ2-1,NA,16,ASSLSGTGPLSYNEQF
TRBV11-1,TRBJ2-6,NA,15,ASSPGQGIVGANVLT
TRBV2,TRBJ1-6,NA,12,ASMKGAENSPLH
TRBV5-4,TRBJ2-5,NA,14,ASSPGGALAESGQY
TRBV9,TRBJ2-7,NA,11,ASSPRLAMQRY
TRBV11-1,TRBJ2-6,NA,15,ASSWGGLSSGANVLT
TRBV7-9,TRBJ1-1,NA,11,ASVPLMNTEAF
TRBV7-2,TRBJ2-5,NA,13,ASSLIGTSGETQY
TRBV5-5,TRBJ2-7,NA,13,ASSLAGTATYEQY
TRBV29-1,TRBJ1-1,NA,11,SVVTGQNTEAF
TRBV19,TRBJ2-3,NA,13,ASSIGLAVTDTQY
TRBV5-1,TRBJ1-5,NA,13,ASSLGQGPPEPQH
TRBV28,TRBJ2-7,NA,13,ASSQDTGAVAGLG
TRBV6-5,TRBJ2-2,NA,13,ASSYSTGDTGELF
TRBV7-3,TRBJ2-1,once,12,ASSLGGGYNEQF
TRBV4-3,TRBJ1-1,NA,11,ASSETGKTEAF
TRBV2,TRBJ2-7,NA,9,ASSEWRAGD
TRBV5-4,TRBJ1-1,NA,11,ASSFREAAEAF
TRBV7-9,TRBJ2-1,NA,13,ASSLAGASYNEQF
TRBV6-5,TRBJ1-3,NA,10,ASSYRGNTIY
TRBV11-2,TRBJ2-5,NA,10,ASSERDRHKY
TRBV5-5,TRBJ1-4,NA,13,ATNSPGQTYEKLF
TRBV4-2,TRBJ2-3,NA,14,ASSQEQGGGPDTQY
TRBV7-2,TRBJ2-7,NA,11,ASSTDYLREQY
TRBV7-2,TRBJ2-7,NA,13,ASSLGASGGYEQY
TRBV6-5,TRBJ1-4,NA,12,ASSWRGVNEKLF
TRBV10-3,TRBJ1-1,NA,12,AISRTGTNTEAF
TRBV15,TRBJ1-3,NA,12,ATSGGLSGNTIY
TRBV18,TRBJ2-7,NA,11,ASSPIEASEQY
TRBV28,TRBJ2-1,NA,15,ASSPLTGLAGANEQF
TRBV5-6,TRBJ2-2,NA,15,ASSRRGQRGGTGELF
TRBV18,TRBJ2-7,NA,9,ASSLEYEQY
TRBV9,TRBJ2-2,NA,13,ASSVQGHGTGELF
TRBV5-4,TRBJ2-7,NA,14,ASSSRQTDGSNEQY
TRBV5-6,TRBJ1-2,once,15,ASSLLTGGKYNYGYT
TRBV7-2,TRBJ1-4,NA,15,ASSLEGAAATNEKLF
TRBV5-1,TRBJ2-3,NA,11,ASRQDRTDTQY
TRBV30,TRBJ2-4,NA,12,AWSQGLKENSQY
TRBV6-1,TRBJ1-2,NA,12,ALSSRGANYGYT
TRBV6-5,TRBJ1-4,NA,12,ASSPGTTNEKLF
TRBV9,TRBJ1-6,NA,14,ASSPTLPGPSSPLH
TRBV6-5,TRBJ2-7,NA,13,ASSYSIPGQGPQY
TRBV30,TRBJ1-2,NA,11,AWRSFGQSGYT
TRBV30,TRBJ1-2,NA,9,AWSVGSGYT
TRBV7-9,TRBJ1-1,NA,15,ASSPPGFRTSNTEAF
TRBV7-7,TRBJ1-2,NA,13,ASSPRTDNSYGYT
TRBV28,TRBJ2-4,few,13,ASSVRQGTGNIQY